These 29 T cell receptor beta chains came from one sample sequenced in a study of vaccination and CD4 T cells after COVID-19. The Oncomine TCR Beta short-read assay was applied to DNA of cultured CD4+ T cells. TCRdb redid the calling of the PCR reads with MiXCR, one entry per CDR3 protein. The data show about 26,000 distinct CDR3 sequences, around 41% seen once. Time point indicated: late sampling 161 to 241 days after vaccination in a few convalescent patients. Sample treatment: approximately 9-day PBMC culture with coronavirus spike peptide pools or control peptides (ViraFEST assay). These receptors have no identified antigens. The source material was CD4+ T cells from blood, cultured in vitro, sampled about 7 months after SARS-CoV-2 vaccination. The receptors were gathered from a human donor who had recovered from COVID-19.

This clonotype was detected only a few times. CDR3 loop: CASSRPGQGHSGNTIYF. Written as DNA, the CDR3 is TGTGCCAGCAGTAGACCGGGACAGGGACACTCTGGAAACACCATATATTTT. The chain couples TRBV28 to TRBJ1-3; 9 bases are shared with TRBD1. V was pared by 5 bases and J by 0 bases, with 8 bases of the junction left unmatched. The CDR3 covers 17 residues. The germline V gene encodes CDR1 MDHEN and CDR2 SYDVKM.

The chain couples TRBV20-1 to TRBJ2-3; 10 bases fit TRBD2. The CDR3 runs to 13 residues. V was clipped by 3 bases and J by 9 bases; unmatched bases: 6. Germline CDR1 reads DFQATT; CDR2 reads SNEGSKA (reference sequence). CDR3 bases: TGCAGTGCTAGTCCTCCGGGACTAGCGACGCAGTATTTT. It codes for CSASPPGLATQYF.

The CDR3 spells CASIQGGGQGGGEQFF. The DNA for the CDR3 is TGTGCCAGCATCCAAGGAGGGGGACAGGGAGGAGGTGAGCAGTTCTTC. V usage is TRBV28 and J usage is TRBJ2-1; 9 positions match TRBD1. The CDR3 has 16 amino acids. Germline V gene lookup returns CDR1 MDHEN and CDR2 SYDVKM. V lost 7 bases, J lost 9 bases, and 16 bases stayed unmatched.

J is TRBJ2-1 and V is TRBV7-9; D is ambiguous. The CDR3 is 16 residues long. Trimming stripped 5 bases from V and 0 bases from J, with 14 bases between. The V gene's germline CDR1 is SEHNR and CDR2 FQNEAQ (reference sequence). The CDR3 coding sequence is TGTGCCAGCAGCGACCCAGCGTACCGCTCCTACAATGAGCAGTTCTTC. This translates into CASSDPAYRSYNEQFF.

This chain connects TRBV20-1 to TRBJ2-1; D is possibly TRBD2 (6 bases). The CDR3 has 13 amino acids. CDR1 is DFQATT, CDR2 SNEGSKA, per germline (reference sequence). Trimming stripped 0 bases from V and 9 bases from J, with 12 bases between. CDR3 in DNA: TGCAGTGCTAGAGAAGGCGGGCGGGGTGAGCAGTTCTTC. Its protein is CSAREGGRGEQFF.

This clonotype showed up just a few times. CDR3 coding DNA: TGCAGTGCGCGACGAAGGATTCATGTGGGGGACCGATTAGGGTCAGGGGAGACCCAGTACTTC. It encodes CSARRRIHVGDRLGSGETQYF. The chain has TRBV20-1 and TRBJ2-5; D is perhaps TRBD1 or TRBD2 (5 bases each). With 6 bases removed from V and 5 bases from J, the gap between germline ends came to 40 bases. The CDR3 extends over 21 amino acids. The V gene's germline CDR1 is DFQATT and CDR2 SNEGSKA (reference sequence).

A few counts support this clonotype. This chain links TRBV28 with TRBJ2-4; D perhaps matches TRBD1 (5 bases). This CDR3 spans 12 amino acids. From germline, CDR1 is MDHEN and CDR2 SYDVKM. V lost 6 bases to trimming and J lost 5 bases, with 8 bases between them. DNA for the CDR3: TGTGCCAGCAGCAGGGAAGAAAACATTCAGTACTTC. It codes for CASSREENIQYF.

As concerns this clonotype: This CDR3 is missing its conserved last phenylalanine or tryptophan, likely due to a read error. The rearrangement links TRBV19 to TRBJ1-2, with D hard to call. CDR1 and CDR2 from the germline V gene are LNHDA and SQIVND (reference sequence). This CDR3 region has 12 residues. The CDR3 region is CASSGLNYGYTL. The CDR3 DNA reads as TGTGCCAGCTCCGGACTGAACTATGGGTACACCCTC.

The chain recombines TRBV27 with TRBJ1-5; D may be TRBD1 (6 bases). The V gene's germline CDR1 is MNHEY and CDR2 SMNVEV (reference sequence). The CDR3 length is 16 residues. V lost 0 bases to trimming and J lost 5 bases, with 14 bases between them. CDR3 coding DNA: TGTGCCAGCAGTTTATCGGGAGAGGGGGGTTATCAGCCCCAGCATTTT. Translating it yields CASSLSGEGGYQPQHF.

This clonotype appeared a few times. This chain joins TRBV7-3 and TRBJ2-3, with 8 bases that match TRBD1. The J segment lost 3 bases and the V segment lost 4 bases, leaving 0 bases of the junction unmatched. Germline CDR1 and CDR2: SGHTA and FQGTGA. CDR3 size: 13 residues. DNA of the CDR3: TGTGCCAGCAGCTACAGGGGGACAGATACGCAGTATTTT. It is translated as CASSYRGTDTQYF.

The chain combines TRBV7-3 with TRBJ2-2, with a possible D match to TRBD1 (5 bases). V lost 6 bases and J 3 bases, leaving 8 bases between the germline ends. Germline CDR1 SGHTA, CDR2 FQGTGA. The CDR3 extends over 13 amino acids. The CDR3 reads CASRQTDTGELFF. The CDR3 nucleotides read TGTGCCAGCAGGCAGACAGACACCGGGGAGCTGTTTTTT. Full variable domain (remainder filled in from reference TRBV7-3 and TRBJ2-2): GAGVSQTPSNKVTEKGKYVELRCDPISGHTALYWYRQSLGQGPEFLIYFQGTGAADDSGLPNDRFFAVRPEGSVSTLKIQRTERGDSAVYLCASRQTDTGELFFGEGSRLTVL.

The chain employs TRBV4-2 and TRBJ2-5; TRBD2 agrees at 7 bases. Trimming took 0 bases from V and 4 from J; bases not matched to a gene: 5. This CDR3 spans 15 amino acids. Per germline, CDR1 LGHNA and CDR2 YNFKEQ. CDR3 sequence: CASSQEVAGRETQYF. The DNA of the CDR3 is TGTGCCAGCAGCCAAGAAGTAGCGGGCAGAGAGACCCAGTACTTC.

This chain links TRBV7-9 with TRBJ2-5, with D perhaps assigned TRBD1 or TRBD2 (7 bases each). Trimming took off 7 bases at V and 5 bases at J, with 20 bases between the two ends. This CDR3 is built from 15 residues. Germline loops: CDR1 SEHNR, CDR2 FQNEAQ (reference sequence). CDR3 in amino acids: CASTKNRGGRETQYF. CDR3 nucleotides: TGTGCCAGCACCAAAAACAGGGGAGGGAGGGAGACCCAGTACTTC. Complete variable domain (other parts from reference TRBV7-9 and TRBJ2-5): DTGVSQNPRHKITKRGQNVTFRCDPISEHNRLYWYRQTLGQGPEFLTYFQNEAQLEKSRLLSDRFSAERPKGSFSTLEIQRTEQGDSAMYLCASTKNRGGRETQYFGPGTRLLVL.

The genes are TRBV20-1 and TRBJ2-7; D possibly corresponds to TRBD2 (5 bases). V lost 3 bases to trimming and J lost 2 bases, with 14 bases between them. The germline V gene has CDR1 DFQATT and CDR2 SNEGSKA (reference sequence). The CDR3 runs 14 residues. In DNA form, the CDR3 reads TGCAGTGCTAGCTTCCGGGAAATGCCCTACGAGCAGTACTTC. It codes for CSASFREMPYEQYF.

CDR3 nucleotides: TGTGCCAGCAGTGACTCGCCTGGTTCCGGTCAGCCCCAGCATTTT. Protein product: CASSDSPGSGQPQHF. V is TRBV6-4 and J is TRBJ1-5; D call uncertain. The CDR3 spans 15 residues. Germline assignment: CDR1 MRHNA and CDR2 SNTAGT. V gave up 0 bases and J gave up 6 bases, with 12 bases separating them.

The chain has TRBV6-1 and TRBJ2-7, with D possibly being TRBD2 (5 bases). Trimming cost V 7 bases and J 2 bases, with 12 bases left between them. Germline loops: CDR1 MNHNS, CDR2 SASEGT. The CDR3 spans 13 residues. CDR3 protein: CASTAGGPYEQYF. The CDR3 region has the DNA TGTGCCAGCACTGCGGGTGGGCCCTACGAGCAGTACTTC.

The genes are TRBV6-1 and TRBJ2-7; D gene uncertain. V was cut by 4 bases and J by 4 bases, with 11 bases left in between. Looked up from germline, CDR1 is MNHNS and CDR2 is SASEGT. This CDR3 has 13 residues. CDR3 nucleotides: TGTGCCAGCAGTGCACGCTGGGATTACGAGCAGTACTTC. The encoded protein is CASSARWDYEQYF.

This clonotype was counted between two and nine times. J is TRBJ2-7 and V is TRBV10-3, with 9 bases lining up with TRBD1. The V gene end was trimmed by 7 bases and the J gene end by 6 bases; junction bases not matched to a gene: 7. Looked up from germline, CDR1 is ENHRY and CDR2 is SYGVKD. The CDR3 length is 13 residues. In DNA form, the CDR3 reads TGTGCCATCATGTTGGAGGACAGGGGCGAGCAGTACTTC. It codes for CAIMLEDRGEQYF.

The rearrangement joins TRBV18 to TRBJ2-7; 9 bases match TRBD2. The CDR3 contains 16 residues. Germline V CDR1 and CDR2: KGHSH, LQKENI. V trimming: 2 bases; J trimming: 1 base; junction bases outside the gene matches: 6. The CDR3 sequence: CASSPGGTSYSYEQYF. CDR3 in DNA: TGTGCCAGCTCACCAGGGGGGACTAGCTATTCCTACGAGCAGTACTTC.

The chain recombines TRBV28 with TRBJ1-1; D remains ambiguous. Looked up from germline, CDR1 is MDHEN and CDR2 is SYDVKM. This CDR3 has 13 amino acids. Trimming pared 4 bases from V and 6 bases from J, leaving 12 bases between. In DNA form, the CDR3 reads TGTGCCAGCAGTTATACATCCTATTCTGAAGCTTTCTTT. Translated, it gives CASSYTSYSEAFF.

This clonotype is classed as medium-sized. The rearrangement links TRBV20-1 to TRBJ1-5, with unresolved D. The CDR3 runs 15 residues. Germline V gene sequence: CDR1 DFQATT, CDR2 SNEGSKA (reference sequence). Trimming cost V 0 bases and J 0 bases, with 9 bases left between them. The chain's CDR3 is CSARDMSYSNQPQHF. Here the CDR3 DNA reads TGCAGTGCTAGAGATATGAGCTATAGCAATCAGCCCCAGCATTTT.

A few counts support this clonotype. This chain uses TRBV19 with TRBJ1-5; D is possibly TRBD1 (6 bases). V was cut by 2 bases and J by 2 bases, with 10 bases left in between. The CDR3 consists of 15 residues. Looked up from germline, CDR1 is LNHDA and CDR2 is SQIVND (reference sequence). The CDR3 DNA reads as TGTGCCAGTAGTATACCGAAGGGGGGCAATCAGCCCCAGCATTTT. Amino acids: CASSIPKGGNQPQHF.

This clonotype was seen only a few times. The chain employs TRBV6-1 and TRBJ2-5, with 8 bases fitting TRBD2. V trimming: 6 bases; J trimming: 2 bases; junction bases outside the gene matches: 23. This CDR3 spans 20 amino acids. Per the germline V gene, CDR1 is MNHNS and CDR2 is SASEGT. The CDR3 DNA reads as TGTGCCAGCAGCCCCGGAGCTAGAGGCAGGTTAGCGGGATTACAAGAGACCCAGTACTTC. It translates to CASSPGARGRLAGLQETQYF.

By share, this clonotype ranks as medium-sized (0.01 to 0.1%). This chain connects TRBV7-9 to TRBJ1-1, with unresolved D. The germline gives CDR1 SEHNR, CDR2 FQNEAQ (reference sequence). The CDR3 covers 11 residues. Trimming stripped 5 bases from V and 7 bases from J, with 8 bases between. The CDR3: CASSPLVEAFF. The CDR3 DNA reads TGTGCCAGCAGCCCTCTGGTTGAAGCTTTCTTT.

The chain is built from TRBV28 and TRBJ1-5; tentatively, D is TRBD1 (6 bases). The V gene's germline CDR1 is MDHEN and CDR2 SYDVKM. The CDR3 covers 15 residues. The ends were cut back, 7 bases at V and 6 bases at J, with 19 bases in the middle. CDR3: CASTDLSRGFQPQHF. Written as DNA, the CDR3 is TGTGCCAGCACTGACCTATCCAGGGGATTTCAGCCCCAGCATTTT.

V usage is TRBV7-2 and J usage is TRBJ1-6, with unresolved D. Trimming removed 1 base at V and 0 bases at J, with 7 bases between. The CDR3 runs 16 residues. Germline V CDR1 and CDR2: SGHTA, FQGNSA. The CDR3, as DNA: TGTGCCAGCAGCTTAGTTGGCAGCTCCTATAATTCACCCCTCCACTTT. It yields the protein CASSLVGSSYNSPLHF.

The CDR3 region has the DNA TGCAGTGCTATGGTCAGGGGCTTCGTATCCTACAATGAGCAGTTCTTC. Protein sequence: CSAMVRGFVSYNEQFF. The chain combines TRBV20-1 with TRBJ2-1; a weak D match, TRBD1 (6 bases). The CDR3 is 16 amino acids. Trimming took off 4 bases at V and 1 base at J, with 17 bases between the two ends. CDR1 is DFQATT and CDR2 is SNEGSKA in the germline V gene (reference sequence).

The genes are TRBV19 and TRBJ2-1; TRBD1 matches 7 bases. This CDR3 has 13 amino acids. Germline V gene sequence: CDR1 LNHDA, CDR2 SQIVND (reference sequence). The V gene end was trimmed by 10 bases and the J gene end by 3 bases; junction bases not matched to a gene: 6. CDR3 loop: CATADRVYNEQFF. CDR3 bases: TGTGCCACCGCCGACAGGGTCTACAATGAGCAGTTCTTC.

The genes are TRBV6-5 and TRBJ2-5; D might be TRBD1 (6 bases). Germline assignment: CDR1 MNHEY and CDR2 SVGAGI. The V gene lost 2 bases and the J gene lost 3 bases, with 10 bases spanning the gap. CDR3 length: 14 residues. The CDR3 reads CASSYQGQKETQYF. The CDR3 nucleotides read TGTGCCAGCAGTTACCAAGGACAGAAAGAGACCCAGTACTTC.